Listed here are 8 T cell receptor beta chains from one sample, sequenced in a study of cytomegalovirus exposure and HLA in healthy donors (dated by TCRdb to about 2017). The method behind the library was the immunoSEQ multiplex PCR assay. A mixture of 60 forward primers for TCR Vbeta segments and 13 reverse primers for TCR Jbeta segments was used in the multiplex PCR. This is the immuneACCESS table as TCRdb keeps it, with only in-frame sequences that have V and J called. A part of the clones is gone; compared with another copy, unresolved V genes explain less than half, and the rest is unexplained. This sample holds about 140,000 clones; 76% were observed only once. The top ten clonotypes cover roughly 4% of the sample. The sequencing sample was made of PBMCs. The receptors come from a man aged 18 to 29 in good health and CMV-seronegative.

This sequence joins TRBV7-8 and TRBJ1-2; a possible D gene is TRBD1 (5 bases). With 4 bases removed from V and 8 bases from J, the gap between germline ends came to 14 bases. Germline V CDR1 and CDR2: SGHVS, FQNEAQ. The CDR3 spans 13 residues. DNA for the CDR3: TGTGCCAGCAGCTCGTCAGGACAACCCGGCTACACCTTC. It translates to CASSSSGQPGYTF.

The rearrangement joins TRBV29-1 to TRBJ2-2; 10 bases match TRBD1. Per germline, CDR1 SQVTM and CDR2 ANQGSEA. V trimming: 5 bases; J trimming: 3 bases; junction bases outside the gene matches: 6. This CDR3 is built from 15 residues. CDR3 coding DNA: TGCAGCGTTACGGGACAGGGGACACACACCGGGGAGCTGTTTTTT. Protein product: CSVTGQGTHTGELFF.

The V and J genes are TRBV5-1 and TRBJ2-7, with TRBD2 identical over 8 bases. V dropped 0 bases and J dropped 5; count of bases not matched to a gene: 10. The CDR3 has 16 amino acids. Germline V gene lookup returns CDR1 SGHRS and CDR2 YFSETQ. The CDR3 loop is CASSLVREAGTDEQYF. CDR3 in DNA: TGCGCCAGCAGCTTGGTGCGGGAGGCGGGGACGGACGAGCAGTACTTC. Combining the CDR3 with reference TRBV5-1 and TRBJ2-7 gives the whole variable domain KAGVTQTPRYLIKTRGQQVTLSCSPISGHRSVSWYQQTPGQGLQFLFEYFSETQRNKGNFPGRFSGRQFSNSRSEMNVSTLELGDSALYLCASSLVREAGTDEQYFGPGTRLTVT.

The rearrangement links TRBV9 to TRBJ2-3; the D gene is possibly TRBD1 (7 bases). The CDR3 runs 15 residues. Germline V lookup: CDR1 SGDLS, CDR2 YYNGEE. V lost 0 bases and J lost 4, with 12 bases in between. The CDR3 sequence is CASSVEGAGSDTQYF. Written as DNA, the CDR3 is TGTGCCAGCAGCGTAGAGGGGGCGGGGTCAGATACGCAGTATTTT.

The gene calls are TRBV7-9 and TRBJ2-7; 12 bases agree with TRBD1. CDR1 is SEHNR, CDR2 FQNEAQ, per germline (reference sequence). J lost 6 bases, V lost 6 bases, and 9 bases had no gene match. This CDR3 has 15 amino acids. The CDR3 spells CASRGPGQGASEQYF. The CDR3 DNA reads TGTGCCAGCAGAGGACCGGGACAGGGGGCGTCCGAGCAGTACTTC.

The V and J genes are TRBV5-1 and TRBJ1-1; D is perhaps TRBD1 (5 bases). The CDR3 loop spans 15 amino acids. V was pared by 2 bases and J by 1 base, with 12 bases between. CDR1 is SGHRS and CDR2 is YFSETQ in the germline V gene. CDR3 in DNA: TGCGCCAGCAGCTTCGGGTGGGGCGGGAACACTGAAGCTTTCTTT. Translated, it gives CASSFGWGGNTEAFF.

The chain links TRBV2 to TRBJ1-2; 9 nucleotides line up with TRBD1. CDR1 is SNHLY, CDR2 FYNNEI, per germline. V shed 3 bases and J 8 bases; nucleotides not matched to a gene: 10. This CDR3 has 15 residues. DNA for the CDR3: TGTGCCAGCAGTGACGCCGGGACAGGGAAGCGGGGCTACACCTTC. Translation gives CASSDAGTGKRGYTF.

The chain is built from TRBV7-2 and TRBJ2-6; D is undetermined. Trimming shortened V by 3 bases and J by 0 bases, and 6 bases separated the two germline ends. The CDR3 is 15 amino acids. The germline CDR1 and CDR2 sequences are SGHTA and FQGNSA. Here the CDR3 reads CASSFGFSGANVLTF. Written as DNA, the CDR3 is TGTGCCAGCAGCTTCGGTTTCTCTGGGGCCAACGTCCTGACTTTC.